This T cell receptor (beta chain) was retrieved from a study of blood T cell repertoires in COVID-19 (dated by TCRdb to the early 2020s). In the study overall: Samples covering the acute and convalescent phases of COVID-19 were provided by collaborators in the United States, Italy and Spain. The repertoires were released in a freely available public database meant as a resource for research on the immune response to SARS-CoV-2. The samples were drawn from the first 160 participants of the ongoing ImmuneRACE study and from more than 1,000 subjects provided by 6 global collaborators. The sample metadata nearly always contained a de-identified subject ID, COVID-19 status, age in years and sex. Where HLA class I and class II types were available, the types were taken from metadata supplied by the sample provider, not from assay-based typing. Subjects who had been exposed to COVID-19, were actively infected with it, or had recovered from it provided the deeply sampled blood TCRbeta repertoires that made up the dataset. The material from the prospective study consisted of cDNA or gDNA derived from T cells, B-cell-depleted T cells, or PBMCs. The full study reports these points: The quantity of clinical and demographic metadata differed by source and by participant and was supplied without curation.

TCRbeta CDR3 regions were amplified from genomic DNA using the immunoSEQ Assay, a bias-controlled multiplex PCR. Processing in the source paper ran as follows. Within the assay, amplification of reference gene primers was used to estimate how many nucleated cells each sample contained. To quantify the absolute abundance of each unique TCRbeta CDR3 rearrangement, sequence reads were collapsed and filtered. Productive Simpson clonality was computed per sample as the square root of Simpson's diversity index over productive rearrangements. TCRdb stores this immuneACCESS table with in-frame sequences only. Part of the clones is absent; in the studies checked, under half of the shortfall reflects unresolved V genes, and no reason is known for the rest. V and J calls plus clone size are reproduced from that table; the DNA served to infer D and trimming. Recorded for this sample are around 120,000 clones; around 81% of them occurred a single time. Together, the top ten hold under 3% of the sample.

Of note for this clone: Its antigen is not yet known. Per-nucleotide qualities are absent, and no much larger clonotype sits a single base away.

Via the germline V gene (reference sequence), CDR1 is LNHNV and CDR2 YYDKDF. Trimming takes 1 base off V and 4 bases off J; junction bases not matched to a gene: 1. CDR3 length: 14 amino acids, cysteine to phenylalanine. Only CDR3 DNA remains: 42 bases, in frame from the first base. The collaborating institutions used their own protocols to collect whole blood in K2EDTA tubes. Collaborator samples were shipped for TCRbeta analysis as frozen whole blood, isolated PBMCs, or DNA extracted from either sample type. The V and J segments used are TRBV15 and TRBJ2-7, with TRBD2 identical over 10 junction bases. This clonotype was obtained from a man aged 65 to 79 with acute or convalescent COVID-19. Sequenced input: peripheral blood. The CDR3 has the sequence CATSRGTSGYEQYF. The base sequence is TGTGCCACCAGCAGAGGGACTAGCGGATACGAGCAGTACTTC.